This T cell receptor beta chain was sequenced during a study of cytomegalovirus exposure and HLA in healthy donors. Study outcomes and limitations: Approximately 18,000 TCR beta sequences were associated with HLA alleles at 0.05 false discovery rate in a later analysis.

The PCR made use of 60 Vbeta and 13 Jbeta primers. Original analysis: In a later analysis, the count reached approximately 80 million unique TCR beta chains, with about 9.9 million shared. Clones were read by immunoSEQ multiplex PCR, and TCRdb kept only the in-frame ones, dropping some. That table gives V, J and clone size, and the DNA gave D and trimming. The table has 90,000 to 120,000 clones, 60% to 80% seen once. The germline CDR1 and CDR2 sequences are LGHNA and YNFKEQ. V was pared by 3 bases and J by 4 bases, with 4 bases of the junction left unmatched. The CDR3 has 15 amino acids. This clone has only a few counts. Antigen unknown.

This chain connects TRBV4-2 to TRBJ1-4; TRBD1 agrees at 8 bases. Sample: PBMCs. This TCR came from a man aged 18 to 29 in good health and CMV-seronegative. This chain's CDR3 is CASSQTGASNEKLFF. CDR3 coding DNA: TGTGCCAGCAGCCAGACAGGGGCGAGTAATGAAAAACTGTTTTTT.